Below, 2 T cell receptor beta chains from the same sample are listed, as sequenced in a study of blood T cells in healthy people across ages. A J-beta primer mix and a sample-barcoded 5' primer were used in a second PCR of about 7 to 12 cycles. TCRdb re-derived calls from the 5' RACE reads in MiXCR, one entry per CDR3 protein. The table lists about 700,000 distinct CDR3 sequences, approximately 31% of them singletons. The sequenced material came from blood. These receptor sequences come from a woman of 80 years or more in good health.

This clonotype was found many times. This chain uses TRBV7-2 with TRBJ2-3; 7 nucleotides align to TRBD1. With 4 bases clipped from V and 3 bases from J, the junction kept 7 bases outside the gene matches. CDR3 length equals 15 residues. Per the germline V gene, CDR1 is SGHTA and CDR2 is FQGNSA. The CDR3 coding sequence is TGTGCCAGCAGCTCACAGGGGCTCAGTACAGATACGCAGTATTTT. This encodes CASSSQGLSTDTQYF. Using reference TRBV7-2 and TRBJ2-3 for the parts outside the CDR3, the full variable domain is GAGVSQSPSNKVTEKGKDVELRCDPISGHTALYWYRQSLGQGLEFLIYFQGNSAPDKSGLPSDRFSAERTGGSVSTLTIQRTQQEDSAVYLCASSSQGLSTDTQYFGPGTRLTVL.

DNA for the CDR3: TGTGCCAGCAGTGAACGACCAGGAACCTATAGCAATCAGCCCCAGCATTTT. Amino acid sequence: CASSERPGTYSNQPQHF. V and J are TRBV6-1 and TRBJ1-5; no definite D call. The CDR3 totals 17 residues. Trimming left V 2 bases short and J 0 bases short, with 14 bases between. Germline CDR1 and CDR2: MNHNS and SASEGT.